What follows is one TCR beta chain and its context. Antigen: not known. The data originate from a study of T cell responses to AZD1222 COVID-19 vaccine. Study-wide findings and caveats: Possibly, clonal diversity was underestimated; donors were largely white British and included more females. Spike-specific TCR breadth and depth rose after two AZD1222 doses. Unmutated variant regions are reportedly the target of nearly half of TCRs that are spike-specific.

Data came from immunoSEQ multiplex PCR; TCRdb stores just in-frame clones and leaves some out. The sample holds under 50,000 clones, about four fifths seen once. Germline CDR1 and CDR2: SGHDT and YYEEEE. Trimming took off 3 bases at V and 4 bases at J, with 13 bases between the two ends. The CDR3 is 14 residues long. This sample comprised peripheral blood, obtained 28 days after the second dose of the MenACWY control vaccine. The chain joins TRBV5-6 to TRBJ1-1, with no clear D. The receptor was isolated from an adult who received the MenACWY meningococcal vaccine as a control. CDR3 in DNA: TGTGCCAGCAGCTCCCCGGTGGAGAGCACTGAAGCTTTCTTT. The encoded protein is CASSSPVESTEAFF.